A single sample gave rise to the 8 T cell receptor beta chains below, sequenced in a study of cytomegalovirus exposure and HLA in healthy donors. A multiplex PCR was run with 60 Vbeta primers and 13 Jbeta primers. The repertoire was sequenced with immunoSEQ multiplex PCR; TCRdb's copy has only in-frame clones and lacks some. There are about 160,000 clones in the sample, with around 1.4% held by the top ten. What was sequenced was PBMCs. These receptors all stem from a woman aged 55-69 years in good health and CMV-seronegative.

This chain uses TRBV2 with TRBJ2-7; 7 bases map to TRBD1. The CDR3 contains 12 residues. Germline V gene data show CDR1 as SNHLY and CDR2 as FYNNEI. Losses at the gene ends were 8 bases for V and 3 bases for J; bases not matched to a gene: 4. DNA for the CDR3: TGTGCCAGCGGGACAGACTACTACGAGCAGTACTTC. Translating gives CASGTDYYEQYF.

The chain couples TRBV4-1 to TRBJ2-7; 10 bases map to TRBD1. V gave up 8 bases and J gave up 4 bases; unmatched junction bases: 5. There are 13 residues in the CDR3. Germline CDR1 and CDR2: MGHRA and YSYEKL. The CDR3 region is CASSDRGTYEQYF. The CDR3 bases are TGCGCCAGCTCGGACAGGGGGACGTACGAGCAGTACTTC.

The chain uses TRBV2 and TRBJ1-6; D might be TRBD1 (5 bases). The CDR3 extends over 14 amino acids. The germline V gene has CDR1 SNHLY and CDR2 FYNNEI. V was pared by 3 bases and J by 11 bases, with 14 bases between. The CDR3 nucleotides are TGTGCCAGCAGTGAGGATGGTCCAGGGACACCCCTCCACTTT. It specifies CASSEDGPGTPLHF.

This CDR3 reads CATSMGQGLNEKLFF. CDR3 in DNA: TGTGCCACCAGCATGGGGCAGGGTCTTAATGAAAAACTGTTTTTT. The gene calls are TRBV15 and TRBJ1-4, with D possibly being TRBD1 (5 bases). The CDR3 totals 15 residues. V lost 4 bases to trimming and J lost 4 bases, with 13 bases between them. CDR1 and CDR2 from the germline V gene are LNHNV and YYDKDF (reference sequence).

The genes are TRBV6-5 and TRBJ2-5; perhaps TRBD1 as D (6 bases). The end of the DNA fits TRBJ2-7 better, so the J call may be wrong. In germline, CDR1 is MNHEY, CDR2 SVGAGI. There are 14 residues in the CDR3. CDR3 protein: CASSRTVLSYEQYF. DNA of the CDR3: TGTGCCAGCAGCAGGACAGTCCTCTCCTACGAGCAGTACTTC.

The chain couples TRBV7-8 to TRBJ1-6; D may be TRBD1 (6 bases). Germline CDR1 reads SGHVS; CDR2 reads FQNEAQ. CDR3 length: 13 residues. V lost 1 base to trimming and J lost 10 bases, with 8 bases between them. The CDR3: CASSLGGRSPLHF. The CDR3 DNA sequence: TGTGCCAGCAGCTTAGGGGGGCGGTCACCCCTCCACTTT.

J is TRBJ2-2 and V is TRBV5-6; 8 bases are shared with TRBD2. Trimming cost V 4 bases and J 5 bases; bases outside gene matches: 10. Germline CDR1 reads SGHDT; CDR2 reads YYEEEE. The CDR3 consists of 16 residues. CDR3 bases: TGTGCCAGCAGCAACTCACTAGCGGCCCTAACCGGGGAGCTGTTTTTT. This codes for CASSNSLAALTGELFF. Combining the CDR3 with reference TRBV5-6 and TRBJ2-2 gives the whole variable domain DAGVTQSPTHLIKTRGQQVTLRCSPKSGHDTVSWYQQALGQGPQFIFQYYEEEERQRGNFPDRFSGHQFPNYSSELNVNALLLGDSALYLCASSNSLAALTGELFFGEGSRLTVL.

The chain combines TRBV15 with TRBJ1-1; D is unresolved. Germline loops: CDR1 LNHNV, CDR2 YYDKDF (reference sequence). The CDR3 loop spans 18 amino acids. Between the trimmed V and J ends, which lost 3 bases and 0 bases, there was a span of 20 bases. The CDR3 DNA reads TGTGCCACCAGCAGCTCCACCTCCCAGTACGTTATGAACACTGAAGCTTTCTTT. Amino acid sequence: CATSSSTSQYVMNTEAFF.